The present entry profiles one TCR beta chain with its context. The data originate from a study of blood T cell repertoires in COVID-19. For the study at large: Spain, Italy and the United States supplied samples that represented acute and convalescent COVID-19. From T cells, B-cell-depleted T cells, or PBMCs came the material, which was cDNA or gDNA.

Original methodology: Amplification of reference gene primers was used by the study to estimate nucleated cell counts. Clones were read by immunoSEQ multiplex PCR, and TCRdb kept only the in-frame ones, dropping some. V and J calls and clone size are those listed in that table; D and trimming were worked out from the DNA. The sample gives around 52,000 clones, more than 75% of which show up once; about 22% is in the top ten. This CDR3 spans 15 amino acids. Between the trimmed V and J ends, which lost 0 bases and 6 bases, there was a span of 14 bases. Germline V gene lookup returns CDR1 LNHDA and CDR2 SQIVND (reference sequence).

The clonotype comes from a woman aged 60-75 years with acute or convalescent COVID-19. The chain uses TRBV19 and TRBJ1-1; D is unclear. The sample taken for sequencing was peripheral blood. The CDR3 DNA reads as TGTGCCAGTAGTATAGATCGGACCGGGAAATCTGAAGCTTTCTTT. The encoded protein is CASSIDRTGKSEAFF.